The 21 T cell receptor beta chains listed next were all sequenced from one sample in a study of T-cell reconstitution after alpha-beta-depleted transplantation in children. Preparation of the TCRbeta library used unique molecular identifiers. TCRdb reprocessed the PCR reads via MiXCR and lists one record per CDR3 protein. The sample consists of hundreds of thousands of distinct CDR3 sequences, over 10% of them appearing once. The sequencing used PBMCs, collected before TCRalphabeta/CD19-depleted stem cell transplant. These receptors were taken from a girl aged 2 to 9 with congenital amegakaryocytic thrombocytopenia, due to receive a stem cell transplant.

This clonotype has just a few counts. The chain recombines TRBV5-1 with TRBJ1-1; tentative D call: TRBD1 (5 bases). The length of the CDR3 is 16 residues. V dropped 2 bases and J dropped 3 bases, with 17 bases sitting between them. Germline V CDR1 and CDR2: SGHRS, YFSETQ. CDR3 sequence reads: CASSFRGVKVDTEAFF. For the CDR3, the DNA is TGCGCCAGCAGCTTCCGGGGGGTCAAAGTGGACACTGAAGCTTTCTTT. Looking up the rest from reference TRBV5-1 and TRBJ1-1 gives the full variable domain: KAGVTQTPRYLIKTRGQQVTLSCSPISGHRSVSWYQQTPGQGLQFLFEYFSETQRNKGNFPGRFSGRQFSNSRSEMNVSTLELGDSALYLCASSFRGVKVDTEAFFGQGTRLTVV.

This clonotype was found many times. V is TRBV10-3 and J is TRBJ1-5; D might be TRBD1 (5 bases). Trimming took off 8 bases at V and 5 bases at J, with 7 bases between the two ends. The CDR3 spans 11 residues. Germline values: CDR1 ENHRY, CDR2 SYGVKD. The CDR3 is CAIGTDQPQHF. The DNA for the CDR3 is TGTGCCATCGGGACGGATCAGCCCCAGCATTTT.

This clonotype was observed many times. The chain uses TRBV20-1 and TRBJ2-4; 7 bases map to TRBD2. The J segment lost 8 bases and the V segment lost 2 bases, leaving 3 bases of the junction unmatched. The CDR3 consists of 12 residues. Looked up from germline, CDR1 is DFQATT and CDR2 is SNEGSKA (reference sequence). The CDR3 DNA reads TGCAGTGCTAGATCTAGCGGAGACATTCAGTACTTC. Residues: CSARSSGDIQYF.

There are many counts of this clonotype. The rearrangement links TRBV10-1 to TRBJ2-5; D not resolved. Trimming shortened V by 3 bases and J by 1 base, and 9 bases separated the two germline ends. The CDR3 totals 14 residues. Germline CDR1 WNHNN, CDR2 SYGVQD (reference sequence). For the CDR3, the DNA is TGCGCCAGCAGTGATGGCAGGCCCCAAGAGACCCAGTACTTC. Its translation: CASSDGRPQETQYF.

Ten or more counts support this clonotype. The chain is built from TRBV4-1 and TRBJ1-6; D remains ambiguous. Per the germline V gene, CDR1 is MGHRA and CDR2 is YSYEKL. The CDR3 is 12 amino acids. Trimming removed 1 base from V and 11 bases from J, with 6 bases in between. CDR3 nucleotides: TGCGCCAGCAGCCAAGGGTCCCCACCCCTCCACTTT. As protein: CASSQGSPPLHF.

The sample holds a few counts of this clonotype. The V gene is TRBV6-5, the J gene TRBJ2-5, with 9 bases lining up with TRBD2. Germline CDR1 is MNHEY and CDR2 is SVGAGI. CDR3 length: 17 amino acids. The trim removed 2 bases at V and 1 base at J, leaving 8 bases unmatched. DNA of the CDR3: TGTGCCAGCAGTTACGCTCTTAGCGGGAGAGTCCAAGAGACCCAGTACTTC. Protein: CASSYALSGRVQETQYF.

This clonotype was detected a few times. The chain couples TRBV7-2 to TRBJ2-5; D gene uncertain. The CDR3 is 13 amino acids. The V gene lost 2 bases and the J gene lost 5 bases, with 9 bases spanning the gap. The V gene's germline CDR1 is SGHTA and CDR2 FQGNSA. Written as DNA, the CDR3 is TGTGCCAGCAGCTTAAGTCTGATGGAGACCCAGTACTTC. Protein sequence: CASSLSLMETQYF. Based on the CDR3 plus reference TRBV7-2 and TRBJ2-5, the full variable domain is GAGVSQSPSNKVTEKGKDVELRCDPISGHTALYWYRQSLGQGLEFLIYFQGNSAPDKSGLPSDRFSAERTGGSVSTLTIQRTQQEDSAVYLCASSLSLMETQYFGPGTRLLVL.

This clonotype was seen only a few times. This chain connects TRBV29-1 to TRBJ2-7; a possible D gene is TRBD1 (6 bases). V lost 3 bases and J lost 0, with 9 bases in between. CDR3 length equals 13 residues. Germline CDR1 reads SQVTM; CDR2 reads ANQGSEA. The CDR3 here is CSVDEGVSYEQYF. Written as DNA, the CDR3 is TGCAGCGTTGATGAGGGGGTCTCCTACGAGCAGTACTTC.

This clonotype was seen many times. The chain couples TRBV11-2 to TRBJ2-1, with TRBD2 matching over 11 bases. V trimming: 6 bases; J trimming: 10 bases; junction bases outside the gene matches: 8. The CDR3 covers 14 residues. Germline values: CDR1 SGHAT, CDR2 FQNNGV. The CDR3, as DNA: TGTGCCAGCAGTACTAGCGGGAGTGTCGGGGAGCAGTTCTTC. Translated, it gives CASSTSGSVGEQFF. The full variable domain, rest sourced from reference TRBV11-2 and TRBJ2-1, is EAGVAQSPRYKIIEKRQSVAFWCNPISGHATLYWYQQILGQGPKLLIQFQNNGVVDDSQLPKDRFSAERLKGVDSTLKIQPAKLEDSAVYLCASSTSGSVGEQFFGPGTRLTVL.

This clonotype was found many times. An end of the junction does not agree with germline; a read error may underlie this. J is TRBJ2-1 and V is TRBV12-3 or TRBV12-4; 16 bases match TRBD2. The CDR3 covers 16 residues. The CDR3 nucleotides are TGCGCCAGCAGCTCGGGACTAGCGGGAGGGTACAATGAGCAGTTCTTC. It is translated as CASSSGLAGGYNEQFF.

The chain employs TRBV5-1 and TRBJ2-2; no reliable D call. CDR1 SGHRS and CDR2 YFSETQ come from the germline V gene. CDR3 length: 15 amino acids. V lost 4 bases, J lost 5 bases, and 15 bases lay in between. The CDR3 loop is CASSTLQPVTGELFF. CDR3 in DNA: TGCGCCAGCAGCACCCTGCAGCCCGTAACCGGGGAGCTGTTTTTT.

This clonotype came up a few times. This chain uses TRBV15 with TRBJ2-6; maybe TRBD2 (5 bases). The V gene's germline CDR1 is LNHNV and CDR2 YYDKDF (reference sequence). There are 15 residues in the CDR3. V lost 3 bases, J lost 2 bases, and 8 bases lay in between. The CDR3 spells CATSSLEAGANVLTF. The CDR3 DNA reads TGTGCCACCAGCAGTCTGGAGGCTGGGGCCAACGTCCTGACTTTC.

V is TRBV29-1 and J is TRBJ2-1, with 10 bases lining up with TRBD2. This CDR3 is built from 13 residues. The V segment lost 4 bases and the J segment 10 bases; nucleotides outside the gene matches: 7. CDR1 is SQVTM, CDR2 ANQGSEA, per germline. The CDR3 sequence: CSVGSGRAGEQFF. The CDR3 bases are TGCAGCGTTGGGAGCGGGAGGGCCGGAGAGCAGTTCTTC.

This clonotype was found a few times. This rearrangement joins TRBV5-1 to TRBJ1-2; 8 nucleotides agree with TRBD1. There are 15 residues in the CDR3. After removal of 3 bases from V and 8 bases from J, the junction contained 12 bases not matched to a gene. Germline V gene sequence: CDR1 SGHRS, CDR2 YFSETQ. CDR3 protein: CASSSISTGASGYTF. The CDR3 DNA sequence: TGCGCCAGCAGCTCCATATCGACAGGGGCAAGCGGCTACACCTTC.

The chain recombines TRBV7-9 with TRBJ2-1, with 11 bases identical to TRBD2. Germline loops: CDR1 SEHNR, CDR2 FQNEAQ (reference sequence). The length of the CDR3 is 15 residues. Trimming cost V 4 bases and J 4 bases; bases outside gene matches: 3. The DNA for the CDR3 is TGTGCCAGCAGCTCGACTAGCGGGATATACAATGAGCAGTTCTTC. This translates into CASSSTSGIYNEQFF.

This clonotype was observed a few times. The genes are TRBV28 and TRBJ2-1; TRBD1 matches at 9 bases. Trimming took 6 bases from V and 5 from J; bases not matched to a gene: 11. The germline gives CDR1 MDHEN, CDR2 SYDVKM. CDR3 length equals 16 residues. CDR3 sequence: CASSVPGQGLHNEQFF. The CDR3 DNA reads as TGTGCCAGCAGCGTTCCGGGACAGGGTCTCCACAATGAGCAGTTCTTC.

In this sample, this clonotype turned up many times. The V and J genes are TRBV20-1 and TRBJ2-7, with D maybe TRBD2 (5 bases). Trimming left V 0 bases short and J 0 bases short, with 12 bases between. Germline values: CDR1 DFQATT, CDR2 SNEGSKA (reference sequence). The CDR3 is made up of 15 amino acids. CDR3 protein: CSARDEWESSYEQYF. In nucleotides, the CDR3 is TGCAGTGCTAGAGATGAGTGGGAGAGCTCCTACGAGCAGTACTTC.

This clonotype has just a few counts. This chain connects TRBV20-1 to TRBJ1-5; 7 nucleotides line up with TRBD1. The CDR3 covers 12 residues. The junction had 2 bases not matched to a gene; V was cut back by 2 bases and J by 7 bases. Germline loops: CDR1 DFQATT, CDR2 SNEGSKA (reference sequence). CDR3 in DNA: TGCAGTGCTAGACAGGGGGGCCAGCCCCAGCATTTT. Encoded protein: CSARQGGQPQHF.

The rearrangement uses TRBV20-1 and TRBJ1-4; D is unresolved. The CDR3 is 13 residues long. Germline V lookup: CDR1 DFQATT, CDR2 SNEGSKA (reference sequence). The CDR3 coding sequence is TGCTGGGCTAGAGGAGGAGGAGGTGAAAAACTGTTTTTT. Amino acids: CWARGGGGEKLFF.

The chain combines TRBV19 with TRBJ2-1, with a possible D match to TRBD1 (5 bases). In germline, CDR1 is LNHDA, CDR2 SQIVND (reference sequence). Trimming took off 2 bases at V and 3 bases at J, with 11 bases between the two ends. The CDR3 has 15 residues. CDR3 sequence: CASSIRTRDYNEQFF. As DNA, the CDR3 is TGTGCCAGTAGTATACGGACACGCGACTACAATGAGCAGTTCTTC.

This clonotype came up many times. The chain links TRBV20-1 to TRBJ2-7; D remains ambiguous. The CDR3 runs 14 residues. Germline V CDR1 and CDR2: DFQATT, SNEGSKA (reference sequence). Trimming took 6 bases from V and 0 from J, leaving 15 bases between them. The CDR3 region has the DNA TGCAGTGCCTTAGACGTAAACTACTCCTACGAGCAGTACTTC. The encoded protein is CSALDVNYSYEQYF.